The rows below give T cell receptor beta chains drawn from one sample of a study of cytomegalovirus exposure and HLA in healthy donors. The assay was immunoSEQ multiplex PCR, and TCRdb's table has in-frame clones only and misses some. The sample yields around 150,000 clones, roughly three fifths seen once. Sequencing was carried out using PBMCs. The receptors were sampled from a male donor in good health and CMV-seronegative. The CDR3 runs from the conserved cysteine through the conserved F or W. The order of the fields is V gene, J gene, clone size, D gene, CDR3 DNA, CDR3 protein. The D gene is left open where the match is weak. Clone sizes are given selectively: once, few, many, or a class where the clone is expanded.

TRBV2	TRBJ1-1	few	-	TGTGCCAGCAGCCTTCAGGGTGCTGAAGCTTTCTTT	CASSLQGAEAFF
TRBV7-2	TRBJ1-5	few	TRBD1	TGTGCCAGCAGCTTAGACGGACAGGGGCGGCCCCAGCATTTT	CASSLDGQGRPQHF
TRBV13	TRBJ1-3	-	TRBD1	TGTGCCAGCAGCGCCCAGGGGGTAGTTGGAAACACCATATATTTT	CASSAQGVVGNTIYF
TRBV9	TRBJ2-6	-	TRBD1	TGTGCCAGCAGCGTAGTCCCGTATCAGGGACAGGGGGCTGGGGCCAACGTCCTGACTTTC	CASSVVPYQGQGAGANVLTF
TRBV4-1	TRBJ2-3	-	TRBD2	TGCGCCAGCAGCCCGCTAGCGGGGGGGCAGGATACGCAGTATTTT	CASSPLAGGQDTQYF
TRBV5-4	TRBJ1-2	few	-	TGTGCCAGCAGCCCGGAACCGGGACATATAAACTATGGCTACACCTTC	CASSPEPGHINYGYTF
TRBV5-1	TRBJ2-3	once	TRBD1	TGCGCCAGCAGCTTGGCCGGACAGGCTACTAGCACAGATACGCAGTATTTT	CASSLAGQATSTDTQYF
TRBV19	TRBJ2-2	-	TRBD2	TGTGCCAGTAGTCCGGGACTAGTCCACACCGGGGAGCTGTTTTTT	CASSPGLVHTGELFF
TRBV7-3	TRBJ2-2	-	TRBD2	TGTGCCAGCAGCAAGGGACTAGCGGGGCGTCACACCGGGGAGCTGTTTTTT	CASSKGLAGRHTGELFF
TRBV27	TRBJ1-1	-	-	TGTGCCAGCAGGATAACAGGGAACACTGAAGCTTTCTTT	CASRITGNTEAFF
TRBV5-8	TRBJ1-5	few	TRBD1	TGTGCCAGCAGCTTGACAGGGGGCGTTCAGCCCCAGCATTTT	CASSLTGGVQPQHF
TRBV28	TRBJ2-7	-	TRBD1	TGTGCCAGCAGCCCGACAGGGGGCTACGAGCAGTACTTC	CASSPTGGYEQYF
TRBV21-1	TRBJ2-5	-	-	TGTGCCAGCAGCACTCGACAGGGGGCGCAGGAGACCCAGTACTTC	CASSTRQGAQETQYF
TRBV19	TRBJ1-1	-	TRBD1	TGTGCCAGTAGTACCACGGGACAGGTCCCCGCTGAAGCTTTCTTT	CASSTTGQVPAEAFF
TRBV19	TRBJ2-5	-	TRBD2	TGTGCCAGTAGTATGGGAAGCGGGAGCGGGGGAATAATGCGGACCCAGTACTTC	CASSMGSGSGGIMRTQYF
TRBV9	TRBJ1-5	many	-	TGTGCCAGCAGCACAGGGTTAGGCAATCAGCCCCAGCATTTT	CASSTGLGNQPQHF
TRBV28	TRBJ1-5	-	-	TGTGCCAGCAGTCCTCCGGGACACCTATGGCCCCAGCATTTT	CASSPPGHLWPQHF
TRBV7-9	TRBJ1-2	-	TRBD1	TGTGCCAGCAGCTTAGCGTGGACAGGGGGCTATGGCTACACCTTC	CASSLAWTGGYGYTF
TRBV2	TRBJ1-4	-	TRBD1	TGTGCCAGCAGTGAGACCGGGACAGAAGGGGAAAAACTGTTTTTT	CASSETGTEGEKLFF
TRBV30	TRBJ2-7	few	TRBD1	TGTGCCTGGACCGGGACAGCCTCCTACGAGCAGTACTTC	CAWTGTASYEQYF
TRBV7-9	TRBJ1-2	-	TRBD1	TGTGCCAGCAGCGTCGGACAGGGCGGCGGCTACACCTTC	CASSVGQGGGYTF
TRBV5-6	TRBJ2-2	few	TRBD1	TGTGCCAGCAGCTTGGCCAGACAGGGTGAGACCGGGGAGCTGTTTTTT	CASSLARQGETGELFF
TRBV4-2	TRBJ2-5	few	-	TGTGCCAGCAGCCAAGGGGAACGGGGGATCCATCAAGAGACCCAGTACTTC	CASSQGERGIHQETQYF
TRBV30	TRBJ1-5	-	TRBD1	TGTGCCTGGAGCGCAGGGGGCGAACAGCCCCAGCATTTT	CAWSAGGEQPQHF
TRBV7-9	TRBJ1-2	-	TRBD1	TGTGCCAGCAGCTGGACAGGCTTTGATTGTGGCTACACCTTC	CASSWTGFDCGYTF
TRBV5-1	TRBJ1-5	-	TRBD1	TGCGCCAGCAGCTTGGACAGGGGGCGCGATCAGCCCCAGCATTTT	CASSLDRGRDQPQHF
TRBV19	TRBJ2-1	few	-	TGTGCCAGTAGTATCGGACAAGCTGAGCAGTTCTTC	CASSIGQAEQFF
TRBV27	TRBJ1-1	-	-	TGTGCCAGCAGTTTCTCTGGGGCGGGAATGAACACTGAAGCTTTCTTT	CASSFSGAGMNTEAFF
TRBV4-1	TRBJ1-5	-	TRBD1	TGCGCCAGCAGCCAGGAAACCCCCGGGACAGGGGTTGTTCAGCCCCAGCATTTT	CASSQETPGTGVVQPQHF
TRBV6-1	TRBJ1-5	-	-	TGTGCCAGCAGTGAACGTTGGGGCCGAGAGCATTTT	CASSERWGREHF
TRBV19	TRBJ2-5	-	-	TGTGCCAGTAGTGACCGACAGGTTCAAGAGACCCAGTACTTC	CASSDRQVQETQYF
TRBV6-1	TRBJ1-5	-	-	TGTGCCAGCAGTGATTACAGGGACGGTCAGCCCCAGCATTTT	CASSDYRDGQPQHF
TRBV7-2	TRBJ2-3	few	TRBD2	TGTGCCAGCAGCCTGGAGCGGGGTGATACGCAGTATTTT	CASSLERGDTQYF
TRBV2	TRBJ1-5	-	TRBD1	TGTGCCAGCAGTGTCTGGGGACAGGGGGATCAGCCCCAGCATTTT	CASSVWGQGDQPQHF
TRBV6-5	TRBJ2-7	-	-	TGTGCCAGCAGTTACACCAAGCGTCCACCCTACGAGCAGTACTTC	CASSYTKRPPYEQYF
TRBV5-4	TRBJ2-7	-	-	TGTGCCAGCAGCCAGGACTTCTACGAGCAGTACTTC	CASSQDFYEQYF
TRBV9	TRBJ1-6	-	-	TGTGCCAGCAGCGTAACAGGTTTAAGCTCACCCCTCCACTTT	CASSVTGLSSPLHF
TRBV14	TRBJ1-2	-	TRBD1	TGTGCCAGCAGCCATGTATTAGGGACAGAAGTTGATGGCTACACCTTC	CASSHVLGTEVDGYTF
TRBV6-1	TRBJ2-7	few	TRBD1	TGTGCCAGCCGGGACAGGGCCTACGAGCAGTACTTC	CASRDRAYEQYF
TRBV2	TRBJ2-1	-	-	TGTGCCAGCAGTAAAGAGACTAGATGGGGGGAGCAGTTCTTC	CASSKETRWGEQFF
TRBV6-1	TRBJ1-4	few	-	TGTGCCAGCAGTGCCAGCCCGACAGGCCCACAATCAACTAATGAAAAACTGTTTTTT	CASSASPTGPQSTNEKLFF
TRBV2	TRBJ2-2	-	TRBD2	TGTGCCAGCACCCGGACTAGCGGGGGCACCGGGGAGCTGTTTTTT	CASTRTSGGTGELFF
TRBV4-1	TRBJ2-7	-	-	TGCGCCAGCAGCCAAGGATCGGGGTTTGAGGTCCCCTACGAGCAGTACTTC	CASSQGSGFEVPYEQYF
TRBV18	TRBJ1-1	-	-	TGTGCCAGCTCCCCTTCGGGCACTGAAGCTTTCTTT	CASSPSGTEAFF